This is a list of T cell receptor beta chains from one sample in a study of blood T cells in healthy people across ages. MiXCR was run by TCRdb on the 5' RACE reads, yielding one entry per CDR3 protein. The table includes about 800,000 distinct CDR3 sequences, 20% to 25% detected once. These data also featured in a second study, about T cells of mothers and their children.

The sequencing sample was made of blood. These receptors all come from a boy aged 5-17 years in good health. Both conserved end residues are part of each CDR3. The D gene is left open where the match is weak. Clone size is not always given. Where it is, it says once, few, many or a class for expanded clones.

abundance	d_gene	v_gene	j_gene	CDR3aa	CDR3nt
few	NA	TRBV2	TRBJ2-7	CASSERAVLSSYEQYF	TGTGCCAGCAGTGAGAGGGCGGTCCTTAGCTCCTACGAGCAGTACTTC
NA	NA	TRBV6-2/TRBV6-3	TRBJ2-1	CASSWDKTWDLRSEQFF	TGTGCCAGCAGCTGGGACAAAACATGGGACCTCCGATCCGAGCAGTTCTTC
many	NA	TRBV28	TRBJ2-5	CASRRQGGETQYF	TGTGCCAGCAGGAGACAGGGAGGAGAGACCCAGTACTTC
NA	TRBD2	TRBV19	TRBJ2-3	CASSMGLAGATDTQYF	TGTGCCAGTAGTATGGGCCTAGCGGGGGCGACAGATACGCAGTATTTT
few	TRBD1	TRBV7-2	TRBJ2-7	CASSLTQGPYEQYF	TGTGCCAGCAGCTTAACACAGGGGCCCTACGAGCAGTACTTC
few	TRBD1	TRBV12-3/TRBV12-4	TRBJ1-6	CASSPGTGGFTPLHF	TGTGCCAGCAGTCCCGGGACAGGGGGATTCACACCCCTCCACTTT
once	NA	TRBV29-1	TRBJ1-1	CSVDPAGLNTEAFF	TGCAGCGTTGATCCTGCAGGGCTGAACACTGAAGCTTTCTTT
NA	NA	TRBV7-2	TRBJ1-6	CASSLDAGTPLHF	TGTGCCAGCAGCTTAGATGCAGGTACACCCCTCCACTTT
NA	NA	TRBV5-1	TRBJ2-5	CASRQGREEQETQYF	TGCGCCAGCAGACAGGGGCGGGAGGAACAAGAGACCCAGTACTTC
few	TRBD1	TRBV10-3	TRBJ2-2	CAISNPGQGANTGELFF	TGTGCCATCAGCAACCCGGGACAGGGCGCGAACACCGGGGAGCTGTTTTTT
few	NA	TRBV20-1	TRBJ2-3	CSARMGVARDTQYF	TGCAGTGCTAGAATGGGAGTAGCGAGGGATACGCAGTATTTT
NA	TRBD1	TRBV4-2	TRBJ2-3	CASSQGTVWTDTQYF	TGTGCCAGCAGCCAGGGGACAGTTTGGACAGATACGCAGTATTTT
few	TRBD1	TRBV6-5	TRBJ2-7	CASATGPYEQYF	TGTGCCAGTGCGACAGGGCCCTACGAGCAGTACTTC
NA	NA	TRBV20-1	TRBJ2-7	CSAGISQYEQYF	TGCAGTGCTGGGATTTCGCAATACGAGCAGTACTTC
NA	TRBD2	TRBV7-8	TRBJ2-2	CASAPGASGVLVGNTGELFF	TGTGCCAGCGCCCCCGGGGCTAGCGGCGTCCTAGTCGGGAACACCGGGGAGCTGTTTTTT
few	NA	TRBV9	TRBJ2-1	CASKGSNNEQFF	TGTGCCAGCAAGGGGAGTAACAATGAGCAGTTCTTC
few	NA	TRBV20-1	TRBJ2-1	CSATGSYNEQFF	TGCAGTGCTACAGGATCCTACAATGAGCAGTTCTTC
NA	TRBD2	TRBV18	TRBJ2-3	CASSPTSGRDTQYF	TGTGCCAGCTCACCAACCAGCGGGAGGGATACGCAGTATTTT
NA	NA	TRBV3-1	TRBJ1-2	CASSQEPDYGYTF	TGTGCCAGCAGCCAAGAACCCGACTATGGCTACACCTTC
NA	NA	TRBV2	TRBJ1-5	CASSSRNSNQPQHF	TGTGCCAGCAGTTCCAGGAATAGCAATCAGCCCCAGCATTTT
few	NA	TRBV2	TRBJ1-6	CASSVSWGPGPLHF	TGTGCCAGCAGTGTTAGTTGGGGACCAGGGCCCCTCCACTTT
few	NA	TRBV4-1	TRBJ2-5	CASSQPGLQETQYF	TGCGCCAGCAGCCAACCGGGACTCCAAGAGACCCAGTACTTC
few	TRBD2	TRBV12-3/TRBV12-4	TRBJ2-7	CASGSGRGYEQYF	TGTGCCAGCGGTAGCGGGAGAGGGTACGAGCAGTACTTC
few	NA	TRBV6-6	TRBJ2-1	CASSSSDRGYNEQFF	NA
NA	NA	TRBV19	TRBJ2-3	CASSIGSGALGDTQYF	TGTGCCAGTAGTATCGGAAGCGGCGCCCTCGGAGATACGCAGTATTTT
NA	TRBD2	TRBV5-1	TRBJ2-7	CASGLAGTYEQCF	TGCGCCAGCGGGCTAGCGGGGACCTACGAGCAGTGCTTC
NA	NA	TRBV18	TRBJ2-7	CASSPPNNNYEQYF	TGTGCCAGCTCACCACCGAATAACAACTACGAGCAGTACTTC
few	TRBD2	TRBV28	TRBJ2-7	CASQSLGWLAGDEQYF	TGTGCCAGCCAGAGTCTCGGTTGGCTAGCGGGTGACGAGCAGTACTTC
few	NA	TRBV6-2/TRBV6-3	TRBJ2-5	CASRPIRFRRQYF	TGTGCCAGCAGACCGATCAGGTTTCGAAGGCAGTACTTC
few	TRBD1	TRBV28	TRBJ2-5	CASSKDRGNSETQYF	TGTGCCAGCAGCAAGGACAGGGGGAATTCGGAGACCCAGTACTTC
few	NA	TRBV6-2/TRBV6-3	TRBJ2-1	CTSSNYVEQFF	TGTACCAGCAGTAATTACGTTGAGCAGTTCTTC
NA	NA	TRBV7-8	TRBJ2-3	CASSNREPGTDTQYF	TGTGCCAGCAGCAACCGTGAGCCAGGCACAGATACGCAGTATTTT
NA	NA	TRBV27	TRBJ2-5	CASSLQGPGGGTQYF	TGTGCCAGCAGTTTACAGGGGCCGGGGGGAGGGACCCAGTACTTC
NA	NA	TRBV4-1	TRBJ2-6	CASSQDAIKIWQPSGANVLTF	TGCGCCAGCAGCCAAGATGCGATCAAGATCTGGCAGCCCTCTGGGGCCAACGTCCTGACTTTT
few	TRBD1	TRBV4-3	TRBJ2-7	CASSQGRTGASYEQYF	TGCGCCAGCAGCCAGGGCCGGACAGGGGCCTCCTACGAGCAGTACTTC
few	NA	TRBV7-2	TRBJ1-4	CASSFGLGRANEKLFF	TGTGCCAGCAGCTTTGGGCTCGGCAGGGCTAATGAAAAACTGTTTTTT
NA	NA	TRBV5-1	TRBJ2-6	CASSGDWLSGANVLTF	TGCGCCAGCAGCGGTGACTGGCTTTCTGGGGCCAACGTCCTGACTTTC
few	TRBD1	TRBV5-6	TRBJ1-2	CASSLNRGPYGYTF	TGTGCCAGCAGCCTCAACAGGGGGCCCTATGGCTACACCTTC
NA	NA	TRBV3-1	TRBJ2-5	CASSLASTEKRETQYF	TGTGCCAGCAGCCTCGCCTCTACAGAAAAGAGGGAGACCCAGTACTTC
NA	NA	TRBV6-5	TRBJ2-7	CASMSESAYYEQYF	TGTGCCAGCATGAGTGAGAGCGCCTACTACGAGCAGTACTTC
NA	TRBD2	TRBV27	TRBJ2-2	CASRRGGGLAGELFF	TGTGCCAGCAGAAGGGGCGGGGGTTTGGCCGGGGAGCTGTTTTTT
NA	NA	TRBV9	TRBJ2-1	CASSEWGDEQFF	TGTGCCAGCAGCGAGTGGGGGGATGAGCAGTTCTTC
NA	NA	TRBV19	TRBJ2-1	CASSMGPYNEQFF	TGTGCCAGTAGTATGGGCCCCTACAATGAGCAGTTCTTC
NA	NA	TRBV29-1	TRBJ2-7	CSGVEDSTYEQYF	TGCAGCGGGGTGGAGGACTCAACCTACGAGCAGTACTTC
NA	NA	TRBV12-3/TRBV12-4	TRBJ2-5	CASSLFYREETQYF	TGTGCCAGCAGTTTATTCTACAGGGAAGAGACCCAGTACTTC
few	TRBD1	TRBV5-1	TRBJ1-1	CASSLEQGAHTEAFF	TGCGCCAGCAGCCTAGAACAGGGGGCGCACACTGAAGCTTTCTTT
NA	TRBD2	TRBV13	TRBJ2-7	CASSLSGGKTPSGRFYEQYF	TGTGCCAGCAGCTTAAGCGGGGGCAAGACGCCTAGCGGGAGATTCTACGAGCAGTACTTC
NA	NA	TRBV20-1	TRBJ2-4	CSAAALAKNIQYF	TGCAGTGCGGCTGCTCTAGCCAAAAACATTCAGTACTTC
few	NA	TRBV2	TRBJ2-3	CASSISRPRTTRSISTDTQYF	TGTGCCAGCAGTATCTCACGTCCGAGGACTACCAGATCGATTAGCACAGATACGCAGTATTTT
NA	TRBD2	TRBV6-1	TRBJ2-1	CASSLAAPHNNEQFF	TGTGCCAGCAGTCTAGCGGCCCCACATAACAATGAGCAGTTCTTC
NA	NA	TRBV7-2	TRBJ2-2	CASSLALGYAGELFF	TGTGCCAGCAGCTTAGCGCTGGGGTACGCCGGGGAGCTGTTTTTT
NA	NA	TRBV11-1	TRBJ1-1	CASSREIMNTEAFF	TGTGCCAGCAGCCGGGAGATAATGAACACTGAAGCTTTCTTT
few	NA	TRBV29-1	TRBJ2-2	CSVDERTGELFF	TGCAGCGTCGATGAAAGAACCGGGGAGCTGTTTTTT